This TCR beta chain originates from a study of T cells after yellow fever vaccination. Broader study findings: FACS-sorted repertoires could contain abundant clonotypes contaminating from the bulk population. After the booster, about 95% of CD4 and about nine tenths of CD8 primary-response clones were re-detected.

A single count supports this clonotype. Antigen specificity is unknown. Making TCR cDNA involved 5'RACE template switching, which added UMIs and a universal primer site. A single record per CDR3 protein comes from TCRdb applying MiXCR to the 5' RACE reads. The profile shows about 350,000 distinct CDR3 sequences, roughly 8% of them singletons. The CDR3 is 11 residues long. Germline lookup yields CDR1 SGHTA and CDR2 FQGNSA. Trimming took off 5 bases at V and 10 bases at J, with 9 bases between the two ends. This receptor was identified in a man aged 18 to 29 who received the YFV17D yellow fever vaccine. The sequences come from PBMCs, collected about 49 days after the first yellow fever vaccination. The V and J genes are TRBV7-2 and TRBJ2-1, with D possibly TRBD2 on 5 matching bases. CDR3 loop: CASSRGFEQFF. Here the CDR3 DNA reads TGTGCCAGCAGCCGAGGGTTCGAGCAGTTCTTC.